The present T cell receptor (beta chain) was sequenced within a study of siplizumab effects on memory and regulatory T cells. General study findings and limits: The authors mapped only a minor fraction of alloreactive clones to unstimulated subsets.

This clone turned up a few times. The antigen is not known. Clones were read by immunoSEQ multiplex PCR, and TCRdb kept only the in-frame ones, dropping some. The data show about 120,000 clones, about 93% seen once. The CDR3 extends over 14 amino acids. Germline loops: CDR1 SNHLY, CDR2 FYNNEI. The V gene end was trimmed by 6 bases and the J gene end by 8 bases; junction bases not matched to a gene: 10. Sequencing input: non-Treg CD4+ T cells sorted from blood. The chain uses TRBV2 and TRBJ1-5; 7 positions agree with TRBD1. This sequence was found in a human donor in good health. This chain's CDR3 is CASRWDREGEPQHF. The CDR3 bases are TGTGCCAGCAGATGGGACAGAGAAGGGGAGCCCCAGCATTTT.